The TCR beta chain described here comes from a study of cytomegalovirus exposure and HLA in healthy donors. General observations from the study: Further analysis was carried out later, and it showed several of the most significant clusters appearing linked to common viral pathogens.

For this clone: Its antigen is unidentified.

60 Vbeta and 13 Jbeta primers were used in PCR. Using immunoSEQ multiplex PCR, the repertoire was profiled, and TCRdb retains in-frame clones only, with some absent. The data contain 200,000 to 250,000 clones, around four fifths of them singletons. The sequence was collected from a woman aged 60-75 years in good health and CMV-seropositive. The specimen was PBMCs.

CDR3 sequence: CASRQTVSPLHF. CDR3 nucleotide sequence: TGTGCCAGCAGACAGACGGTCTCACCCCTCCACTTT. The V gene is TRBV28, the J gene TRBJ1-6; D uncertain. Germline-derived CDR1 and CDR2 are MDHEN and SYDVKM. The CDR3 sequence is 12 residues long. Trimming left V 6 bases short and J 10 bases short, with 10 bases between.